What follows are 21 T cell receptor beta chains derived from one specimen sequenced in a study of beta chain features in type 1 diabetes. The sequenced template was cDNA made from the entire isolated RNA. Using immunoSEQ multiplex PCR, the repertoire was profiled, and TCRdb retains in-frame clones only, with some absent. The sample lists 130,000 or so clones; 9% to 10% were seen once. Material: central memory CD4+ T cells from blood. Source of these receptors: a woman aged 35 to 49 in good health.

This clone was seen more than once but under ten times. The V call is TRBV12-5, the J call TRBJ1-5; 7 bases align to TRBD1. V shed 3 bases and J 4 bases; nucleotides not matched to a gene: 3. This CDR3 has 14 amino acids. In germline, CDR1 is LGHNT, CDR2 FRNRAP. CDR3 amino acids: CASGLQGTNQPQHF. The CDR3 nucleotides are TGTGCTAGTGGTTTACAGGGGACGAATCAGCCCCAGCATTTT.

In this sample, this clone turned up a few times. The V call is TRBV5-1, the J call TRBJ2-1; 11 bases are a match to TRBD2. Looked up from germline, CDR1 is SGHRS and CDR2 is YFSETQ. The CDR3 is 14 amino acids. The V gene end was trimmed by 3 bases and the J gene end by 10 bases; junction bases not matched to a gene: 6. The CDR3 nucleotides are TGCGCCAGCAGCTCGCCTAGCGGGGGGTCGGAGCAGTTCTTC. It translates to CASSSPSGGSEQFF. Together with reference TRBV5-1 and TRBJ2-1, the CDR3 gives the full variable domain: KAGVTQTPRYLIKTRGQQVTLSCSPISGHRSVSWYQQTPGQGLQFLFEYFSETQRNKGNFPGRFSGRQFSNSRSEMNVSTLELGDSALYLCASSSPSGGSEQFFGPGTRLTVL.

J is TRBJ2-7 and V is TRBV6-5; 8 nucleotides agree with TRBD1. The V gene's germline CDR1 is MNHEY and CDR2 SVGAGI. This CDR3 is 14 amino acids long. Trimming at V came to 2 bases and at J to 4 bases, leaving 4 bases not matched to a gene. The CDR3 loop is CASSYAGQEYEQYF. CDR3 DNA sequence: TGTGCCAGCAGTTACGCGGGACAGGAGTACGAGCAGTACTTC.

This clone was observed a few times. This chain connects TRBV9 to TRBJ1-6; 8 positions agree with TRBD1. Germline loops: CDR1 SGDLS, CDR2 YYNGEE. The trim removed 0 bases at V and 5 bases at J, leaving 1 base unmatched. The CDR3 has 15 amino acids. DNA of the CDR3: TGTGCCAGCAGCGTAGCGGGACAGGATAATTCACCCCTCCACTTT. Translation gives CASSVAGQDNSPLHF.

This clone qualifies as medium-sized. This sequence joins TRBV25-1 and TRBJ2-7, with TRBD1 matching 7 bases. The CDR3 is 14 amino acids. Per germline, CDR1 MGHDK and CDR2 SYGVNS. Losses at the gene ends were 4 bases for V and 6 bases for J; bases not matched to a gene: 9. This chain's CDR3 is CASSGRQGTFEQYF. CDR3 coding DNA: TGTGCCAGCAGTGGGAGACAGGGAACCTTCGAGCAGTACTTC.

The V and J genes are TRBV5-1 and TRBJ2-1; 12 nucleotides match TRBD1. This CDR3 spans 16 amino acids. The ends lost 0 bases at V and 9 bases at J; junction bases unmatched: 7. CDR1 is SGHRS and CDR2 is YFSETQ in the germline V gene. CDR3 DNA sequence: TGCGCCAGCAGCTTGGCTGTGGGACAGGGGGCTGGTGAGCAGTTCTTC. Amino acids: CASSLAVGQGAGEQFF.

This clone was counted between two and nine times. J is TRBJ2-3 and V is TRBV5-1, with 9 bases lining up with TRBD1. CDR1 and CDR2 from the germline V gene are SGHRS and YFSETQ. Unmatched junction bases numbered 5, after V lost 0 bases and J lost 9 bases. The CDR3 is made up of 14 amino acids. The CDR3 here is CASSLEGQGDTQYF. The CDR3 DNA is TGCGCCAGCAGCTTGGAGGGACAGGGCGACACGCAGTATTTT.

A few counts support this clone. J is TRBJ1-5 and V is TRBV7-2; 7 nucleotides align to TRBD1. Germline CDR1 reads SGHTA; CDR2 reads FQGNSA. The J segment lost 15 bases and the V segment lost 4 bases, leaving 12 bases of the junction unmatched. The CDR3 is 13 amino acids. The CDR3 DNA reads as TGTGCCAGCAGCTCCACCGGGACAGCCACCTTGCATTTT. Encoded protein: CASSSTGTATLHF.

The rearrangement joins TRBV5-1 to TRBJ2-5; 10 bases align to TRBD1. The length of the CDR3 is 16 residues. V lost 0 bases, J lost 4 bases, and 6 bases stayed unmatched. Germline assignment: CDR1 SGHRS and CDR2 YFSETQ. CDR3 nucleotide sequence: TGCGCCAGCAGCTTGGTGGGACAGGGGCTATCAGAGACCCAGTACTTC. Its translation: CASSLVGQGLSETQYF.

This clone was counted between two and nine times. In DNA, the CDR3 is TGCGCCAGCAGGTCATCCGGGACTTCACAAGAGACCCAGTACTTC. As protein: CASRSSGTSQETQYF. This sequence joins TRBV5-1 and TRBJ2-5; D possibly corresponds to TRBD2 (6 bases). Looked up from germline, CDR1 is SGHRS and CDR2 is YFSETQ. The CDR3 sequence is 15 residues long. The ends were cut back, 5 bases at V and 2 bases at J, with 16 bases in the middle. Drawing the rest from reference TRBV5-1 and TRBJ2-5, the complete variable domain is KAGVTQTPRYLIKTRGQQVTLSCSPISGHRSVSWYQQTPGQGLQFLFEYFSETQRNKGNFPGRFSGRQFSNSRSEMNVSTLELGDSALYLCASRSSGTSQETQYFGPGTRLLVL.

The CDR3 nucleotides read TGTGCCAGCAGCTTAGTTGTGGGCGCAACTAATGAAAAACTGTTTTTT. Protein: CASSLVVGATNEKLFF. The gene calls are TRBV7-9 and TRBJ1-4; no reliable D call. The CDR3 totals 16 residues. The germline V and J ends were trimmed by 1 base and 0 bases, with 9 bases remaining between them. Germline values: CDR1 SEHNR, CDR2 FQNEAQ (reference sequence).

This rearrangement joins TRBV10-3 to TRBJ1-6; 11 bases match TRBD1. The CDR3 spans 14 residues. V was pared by 8 bases and J by 16 bases, with 13 bases of the junction left unmatched. Germline V gene sequence: CDR1 ENHRY, CDR2 SYGVKD. The CDR3 nucleotides read TGTGCCATCGGACCGGGACAGGGGGATCCTTGGCTCCACTTT. Translating gives CAIGPGQGDPWLHF.

This rearrangement joins TRBV5-1 to TRBJ2-3; 7 bases map to TRBD1. Germline lookup yields CDR1 SGHRS and CDR2 YFSETQ. This CDR3 is built from 15 residues. The trim removed 3 bases at V and 0 bases at J, leaving 4 bases unmatched. The CDR3 DNA is TGCGCCAGCAGCTACCGACAGGGAAGCACAGATACGCAGTATTTT. This encodes CASSYRQGSTDTQYF.

The table lists this clone with a few counts. The gene calls are TRBV19 and TRBJ2-3; D gene ambiguous. Germline loops: CDR1 LNHDA, CDR2 SQIVND (reference sequence). Trimming pared 4 bases from V and 2 bases from J, leaving 10 bases between. The CDR3 extends over 14 amino acids. CDR3 sequence reads: CASSNLLHTDTQYF. For the CDR3, the DNA is TGTGCCAGTAGTAACCTACTTCACACAGATACGCAGTATTTT.

A few counts support this clone. V usage is TRBV5-4 and J usage is TRBJ1-3; the D gene is possibly TRBD1 (6 bases). The V and J ends lost 5 bases and 2 bases respectively, with 14 bases between them. From germline, CDR1 is SGHNT and CDR2 YYREEE (reference sequence). The CDR3 runs 15 residues. The CDR3 sequence is CASREVGAAGNTIYF. CDR3 coding DNA: TGTGCCAGCAGGGAGGTGGGGGCTGCTGGAAACACCATATATTTT.

The chain joins TRBV9 to TRBJ2-7; 9 bases align to TRBD2. V shed 3 bases and J 4 bases; nucleotides not matched to a gene: 20. The CDR3 totals 19 residues. The germline V gene encodes CDR1 SGDLS and CDR2 YYNGEE. CDR3 in amino acids: CASSARTSSGGTIMYEQYF. CDR3 DNA sequence: TGTGCCAGCAGCGCCCGCACATCAAGCGGGGGGACTATTATGTACGAGCAGTACTTC.

V is TRBV5-1 and J is TRBJ2-2; 12 nucleotides agree with TRBD2. CDR3 size: 17 residues. Per germline, CDR1 SGHRS and CDR2 YFSETQ. J gave up 1 base and V 2 bases, and 3 bases lay outside the gene matches. DNA for the CDR3: TGCGCCAGCAGCTTTACTAGCGGGGGGCAGAACACCGGGGAGCTGTTTTTT. Protein sequence: CASSFTSGGQNTGELFF.

This clone was picked up a small number of times. The chain's CDR3 is CASSLQTSGGTSTDTQYF. In nucleotides, the CDR3 is TGCGCCAGCAGCTTACAGACTAGCGGGGGAACTAGCACAGATACGCAGTATTTT. The V and J genes are TRBV5-1 and TRBJ2-3; the match to TRBD2 covers 12 bases. V lost 2 bases, J lost 0 bases, and 7 bases stayed unmatched. CDR3 length equals 18 residues. Germline V gene lookup returns CDR1 SGHRS and CDR2 YFSETQ.

This clone was seen a single time. The J gene is TRBJ1-5, the V gene TRBV7-8; TRBD1 matches at 8 bases. The V and J ends lost 1 base and 4 bases, in that order; junction bases with no gene match: 0. Germline CDR1 and CDR2: SGHVS and FQNEAQ. This CDR3 spans 14 amino acids. CDR3 loop: CASSLGTGNQPQHF. In DNA form, the CDR3 reads TGTGCCAGCAGCTTAGGGACAGGGAATCAGCCCCAGCATTTT.

This chain uses TRBV7-2 with TRBJ2-3, with 8 bases lining up with TRBD2. The CDR3 consists of 16 residues. The germline V gene encodes CDR1 SGHTA and CDR2 FQGNSA. V shed 3 bases and J 1 base; nucleotides not matched to a gene: 6. CDR3 coding DNA: TGTGCCAGCAGCTTGATGGCGGGGGGTGGCACAGATACGCAGTATTTT. Protein: CASSLMAGGGTDTQYF.

This sequence joins TRBV27 and TRBJ2-7; possibly TRBD1 for D (6 bases). The CDR3 is 16 amino acids. From germline, CDR1 is MNHEY and CDR2 SMNVEV (reference sequence). V gave up 5 bases and J gave up 0 bases, with 17 bases separating them. The CDR3, as DNA: TGTGCCAGCAGTAAAGGGACCGGGACATACTCCTACGAGCAGTACTTC. Protein product: CASSKGTGTYSYEQYF.